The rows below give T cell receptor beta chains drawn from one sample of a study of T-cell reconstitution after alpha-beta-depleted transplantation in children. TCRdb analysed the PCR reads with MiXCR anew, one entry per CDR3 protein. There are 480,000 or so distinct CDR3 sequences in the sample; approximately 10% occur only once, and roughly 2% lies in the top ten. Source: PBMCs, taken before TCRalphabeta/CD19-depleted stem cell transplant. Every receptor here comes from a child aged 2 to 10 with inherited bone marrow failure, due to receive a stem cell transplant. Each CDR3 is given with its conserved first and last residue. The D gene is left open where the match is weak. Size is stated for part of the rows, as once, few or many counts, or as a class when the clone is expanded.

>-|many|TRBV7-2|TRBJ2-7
CASSLGPEFEQYF
TGTGCCAGCAGCTTAGGACCAGAGTTCGAGCAGTACTTC
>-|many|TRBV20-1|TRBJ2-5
CSALLGYETQYF
TGCAGTGCCCTACTAGGATACGAGACCCAGTACTTC
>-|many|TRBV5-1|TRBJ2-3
CASKQASTDTQYF
TGCGCCAGCAAACAGGCTAGCACAGATACGCAGTATTTT
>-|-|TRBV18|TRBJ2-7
CASSRPSGSLPYEQYF
TGTGCCAGCTCACGCCCCTCAGGTTCTCTTCCCTACGAGCAGTACTTC
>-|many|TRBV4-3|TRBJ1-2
CASSRDDRNYGYTF
TGCGCCAGCAGCCGGGACGACAGGAATTATGGCTACACCTTC
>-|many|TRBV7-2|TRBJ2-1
CASSLAGGHPLYNEQFF
TGTGCCAGCAGCTTAGCGGGAGGCCATCCCCTCTACAATGAGCAGTTCTTC
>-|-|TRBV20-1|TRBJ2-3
CSAREGYSISTDTQYF
TGCAGTGCTAGAGAAGGGTACTCAATTTCCACAGATACGCAGTATTTT
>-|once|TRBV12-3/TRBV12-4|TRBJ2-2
CATGPGGPGELFF
TGTGCCACAGGGCCAGGAGGCCCCGGGGAGCTGTTTTTT
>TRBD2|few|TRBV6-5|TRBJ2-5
CASSYAGTSGRGTKETQYF
TGTGCCAGCAGTTACGCCGGGACTAGCGGGAGGGGGACAAAAGAGACCCAGTACTTC
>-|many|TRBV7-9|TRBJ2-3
CASDAAAAYTDTQYF
TGTGCCAGCGATGCAGCCGCAGCATACACAGATACGCAGTATTTT
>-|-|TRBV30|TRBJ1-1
CAWSVDLDTEAFF
TGTGCCTGGAGTGTAGACTTGGACACTGAAGCTTTCTTT
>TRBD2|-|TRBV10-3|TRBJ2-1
CAIRGHSGTPAHNEQFF
TGTGCCATCAGGGGGCATAGCGGGACCCCGGCCCACAATGAGCAGTTCTTC